Below, 27 T cell receptor beta chains from the same sample are listed, as sequenced in a study of cytomegalovirus exposure and HLA in healthy donors. PCR primers comprised 60 Vbeta and 13 Jbeta primers. The assay was immunoSEQ multiplex PCR, and TCRdb's table has in-frame clones only and misses some. The sample carries over 100,000 clones, roughly 78% recorded once. Sequences were obtained from PBMCs. These receptors were obtained from a woman in her twenties or thirties in good health and CMV-seropositive.

V usage is TRBV6-1 and J usage is TRBJ1-2; D is uncertain. The CDR3 contains 12 residues. The V end lost 3 bases, the J end lost 5 bases, and 7 bases lay between the germline ends. Germline loops: CDR1 MNHNS, CDR2 SASEGT. The CDR3 coding sequence is TGTGCCAGCAGTGACGGTCTTTATGGCTACACCTTC. Translation: CASSDGLYGYTF.

The V call is TRBV28, the J call TRBJ1-1, with a possible D match to TRBD1 (6 bases). Between the trimmed V and J ends, which lost 2 bases and 5 bases, there was a span of 12 bases. The CDR3 has 14 amino acids. Germline CDR1 is MDHEN and CDR2 is SYDVKM. Written as DNA, the CDR3 is TGTGCCAGCAGTTTAATACAGGGAAGAACTGAAGCTTTCTTT. Encoded protein: CASSLIQGRTEAFF.

The chain recombines TRBV28 with TRBJ1-5; no firm D call. This CDR3 is 12 amino acids long. Per the germline V gene, CDR1 is MDHEN and CDR2 is SYDVKM. V was trimmed by 10 bases and J by 3 bases, leaving 10 bases between them. CDR3 amino acids: CATRENNQPQHF. In DNA, the CDR3 is TGTGCCACCCGGGAGAACAATCAGCCCCAGCATTTT.

DNA for the CDR3: TGTGCCAGCAGCGCGGACAGCCGTAACACTGAAGCTTTCTTT. Residues: CASSADSRNTEAFF. J is TRBJ1-1 and V is TRBV9; perhaps TRBD1 as D (6 bases). The CDR3 spans 14 residues. In germline, CDR1 is SGDLS, CDR2 YYNGEE. Trimming cost V 3 bases and J 2 bases, with 11 bases left between them.

This clone was counted only a few times. The CDR3 is CAIKGRAGYTF. The CDR3, as DNA: TGTGCCATCAAGGGGAGGGCCGGCTACACCTTC. The rearrangement uses TRBV10-3 and TRBJ1-2, with D possibly matching TRBD1 (5 bases). The CDR3 runs to 11 residues. V dropped 7 bases and J dropped 8 bases, with 11 bases sitting between them. CDR1 ENHRY and CDR2 SYGVKD come from the germline V gene.

The chain couples TRBV2 to TRBJ2-2, with TRBD1 identical over 11 bases. After removal of 9 bases from V and 5 bases from J, the junction contained 5 bases not matched to a gene. The germline CDR1 and CDR2 sequences are SNHLY and FYNNEI. The CDR3 length is 14 residues. In nucleotides, the CDR3 is TGTGCCAGGGCCGGGACAGGGGGTACCGGGGAGCTGTTTTTT. Protein product: CARAGTGGTGELFF.

This chain links TRBV2 with TRBJ1-1; 7 bases agree with TRBD1. Germline trimming cut 2 bases from V and 4 bases from J; bases unmatched to any gene: 7. CDR1 SNHLY and CDR2 FYNNEI come from the germline V gene. The CDR3 has 15 amino acids. The DNA for the CDR3 is TGTGCCAGCAGTGAAAACAGGGGAAAAAGCACTGAAGCTTTCTTT. It translates to CASSENRGKSTEAFF.

J is TRBJ1-4 and V is TRBV28, with a tentative D call TRBD1 (5 bases). Trimming took off 5 bases at V and 7 bases at J, with 17 bases between the two ends. The CDR3 has 15 residues. CDR1 and CDR2 (germline): MDHEN, SYDVKM. In nucleotides, the CDR3 is TGTGCCAGCAGTCCATGGCGGGGGAAAGGTGAAAAACTGTTTTTT. This encodes CASSPWRGKGEKLFF.

This clone was detected only a few times. CDR3 coding DNA: TGTGCCAGCAGCGGTCGCGCGATTGCTGGGGCCAACGTCCTGACTTTC. Its translation: CASSGRAIAGANVLTF. This chain joins TRBV9 and TRBJ2-6; D unclear. Germline V gene sequence: CDR1 SGDLS, CDR2 YYNGEE. The CDR3 totals 16 residues. Trimming took off 3 bases at V and 2 bases at J, with 12 bases between the two ends.

The CDR3 region is CASSTRQVWAGELFF. DNA of the CDR3: TGTGCCAGTAGTACCCGACAGGTTTGGGCCGGGGAGCTGTTTTTT. The chain combines TRBV19 with TRBJ2-2; D may be TRBD1 (6 bases). Germline loops: CDR1 LNHDA, CDR2 SQIVND (reference sequence). V was clipped by 4 bases and J by 6 bases, with 15 bases between them. The CDR3 length is 15 residues.

CDR3 in amino acids: CASSSPVGGAHTQYF. In DNA, the CDR3 is TGCGCCAGCAGCTCCCCTGTCGGGGGGGCGCATACGCAGTATTTT. The chain uses TRBV5-1 and TRBJ2-3; 8 nucleotides agree with TRBD2. This CDR3 region has 15 residues. The germline gives CDR1 SGHRS, CDR2 YFSETQ. The trim removed 3 bases at V and 7 bases at J, leaving 10 bases unmatched.

The chain combines TRBV14 with TRBJ2-4, with 7 bases lining up with TRBD1. The length of the CDR3 is 17 residues. Germline V gene sequence: CDR1 SGHDN, CDR2 FVKESK. With 4 bases clipped from V and 9 bases from J, the junction kept 18 bases outside the gene matches. In DNA, the CDR3 is TGTGCCAGCAGCCCTCGACAGGGACCCGGAGCTGGTGGCATTCAGTACTTC. It specifies CASSPRQGPGAGGIQYF.

The CDR3 DNA reads TGTGCCAGCAGCATAAGCGGGGTCTACAATGAGCAGTTCTTC. This encodes CASSISGVYNEQFF. The V gene is TRBV5-7, the J gene TRBJ2-1, with 7 bases fitting TRBD2. TRBV5-7 is annotated as an ORF whose role is uncertain. The CDR3 length is 14 residues. V dropped 4 bases and J dropped 3; count of bases not matched to a gene: 4.

The chain has TRBV6-5 and TRBJ1-4, with D possibly being TRBD1 (6 bases). Trimming removed 5 bases at V and 14 bases at J, with 24 bases between. The CDR3 has 15 residues. Germline V CDR1 and CDR2: MNHEY, SVGAGI. The CDR3 here is CASSQDSPSGVGLFF. The CDR3 nucleotides read TGTGCCAGCAGTCAGGACAGCCCGTCGGGTGTGGGTCTGTTTTTT.

The V and J genes are TRBV5-6 and TRBJ2-2; 8 nucleotides match TRBD2. Germline loops: CDR1 SGHDT, CDR2 YYEEEE. The V and J ends lost 1 base and 6 bases, in that order; junction bases with no gene match: 14. The CDR3 length is 18 residues. In nucleotides, the CDR3 is TGTGCCAGCAGCTTGTCTACTAGGGGCGCGGGGGGATCCGGGGAGCTGTTTTTT. As protein: CASSLSTRGAGGSGELFF.

This chain links TRBV19 with TRBJ1-5; D gene ambiguous. This CDR3 spans 14 amino acids. Germline assignment: CDR1 LNHDA and CDR2 SQIVND (reference sequence). V lost 5 bases, J lost 8 bases, and 16 bases lay in between. CDR3 amino acids: CASSFAGLFEPQHF. DNA for the CDR3: TGTGCCAGTAGTTTTGCGGGGTTGTTCGAGCCCCAGCATTTT.

The J gene is TRBJ1-2, the V gene TRBV5-1; 9 bases align to TRBD1. Germline-derived CDR1 and CDR2 are SGHRS and YFSETQ. The CDR3 consists of 16 residues. J gave up 8 bases and V 4 bases, and 15 bases lay outside the gene matches. CDR3 loop: CASSPVPGQGVEGYTF. CDR3 nucleotide sequence: TGCGCCAGCAGCCCCGTCCCGGGACAGGGCGTTGAAGGCTACACCTTC.

The chain employs TRBV5-5 and TRBJ2-6, with 7 bases fitting TRBD1. Germline assignment: CDR1 SGHKS and CDR2 YYEKEE (reference sequence). CDR3 size: 18 residues. The trim removed 2 bases at V and 2 bases at J, leaving 10 bases unmatched. The CDR3 sequence: CASSFRDRERAGANVLTF. The DNA for the CDR3 is TGTGCCAGCAGCTTTCGAGACAGGGAGAGGGCTGGGGCCAACGTCCTGACTTTC.

V gene TRBV7-8 combines with J gene TRBJ1-5; 8 nucleotides match TRBD1. The V and J ends lost 4 bases and 5 bases, in that order; junction bases with no gene match: 10. The CDR3 is made up of 16 amino acids. Germline V gene lookup returns CDR1 SGHVS and CDR2 FQNEAQ. DNA for the CDR3: TGTGCCAGCAGCTCGTATGACAGGGGATCGGATCAGCCCCAGCATTTT. It specifies CASSSYDRGSDQPQHF.

DNA for the CDR3: TGTGCCATCAGAAGGGACATTGTGACGCTAAACATTCAGTACTTC. Amino acid sequence: CAIRRDIVTLNIQYF. This chain connects TRBV10-3 to TRBJ2-4, with D tentatively TRBD1 (6 bases). V was trimmed by 6 bases and J by 6 bases, leaving 18 bases between them. The CDR3 covers 15 residues. Germline assignment: CDR1 ENHRY and CDR2 SYGVKD.

The chain has TRBV9 and TRBJ2-7, with a tentative D call TRBD2 (5 bases). The CDR3 covers 14 residues. Germline V gene data show CDR1 as SGDLS and CDR2 as YYNGEE. Trimming shortened V by 4 bases and J by 7 bases, and 18 bases separated the two germline ends. Here the CDR3 DNA reads TGTGCCAGCAGCCAGAGACGGACGGACTCTGAGCAGTACTTC. Translated, it gives CASSQRRTDSEQYF. The variable domain in full, with the rest retrieved from reference TRBV9 and TRBJ2-7, is DSGVTQTPKHLITATGQRVTLRCSPRSGDLSVYWYQQSLDQGLQFLIQYYNGEERAKGNILERFSAQQFPDLHSELNLSSLELGDSALYFCASSQRRTDSEQYFGPGTRLTVT.

This clone was counted between two and nine times. The CDR3, as DNA: TGTGCCAGCAGCCAAGAAGAGCTAGCGGGGTCAGATACGCAGTATTTT. Protein product: CASSQEELAGSDTQYF. The genes are TRBV4-2 and TRBJ2-3, with TRBD2 matching 9 bases. Germline-derived CDR1 and CDR2 are LGHNA and YNFKEQ. V dropped 0 bases and J dropped 4; count of bases not matched to a gene: 5. This CDR3 is 16 amino acids long.

This clone was detected a few times. The chain couples TRBV7-9 to TRBJ2-1; no definite D call. Germline CDR1 and CDR2: SEHNR and FQNEAQ (reference sequence). Trimming stripped 5 bases from V and 5 bases from J, with 13 bases between. This CDR3 region has 14 residues. CDR3 nucleotides: TGTGCCAGCAGCCTACCCTCCGTAAACAATGAGCAGTTCTTC. This translates into CASSLPSVNNEQFF.

The chain combines TRBV6-5 with TRBJ1-4, with 7 bases that match TRBD1. The CDR3 has 15 amino acids. Unmatched junction bases numbered 12, after V lost 6 bases and J lost 8 bases. Germline loops: CDR1 MNHEY, CDR2 SVGAGI. As DNA, the CDR3 is TGTGCCAGCAGGGCTGCCTACGGGACAGTCGAAAAACTGTTTTTT. Its protein product is CASRAAYGTVEKLFF.

This chain uses TRBV7-8 with TRBJ1-3; 7 bases agree with TRBD1. This CDR3 is 16 amino acids long. V dropped 1 base and J dropped 2; count of bases not matched to a gene: 5. Germline values: CDR1 SGHVS, CDR2 FQNEAQ. The CDR3 is CASSLGPTGAGNTIYF. The CDR3 region has the DNA TGTGCCAGCAGCTTAGGGCCCACAGGGGCTGGAAACACCATATATTTT.

This chain connects TRBV9 to TRBJ2-1, with 11 positions matching TRBD2. Germline CDR1 reads SGDLS; CDR2 reads YYNGEE. The CDR3 totals 15 residues. Trimming took 0 bases from V and 7 from J; bases not matched to a gene: 3. Written as DNA, the CDR3 is TGTGCCAGCAGCGTAGGGTCTAGCGGGGGGAATGAGCAGTTCTTC. Protein sequence: CASSVGSSGGNEQFF.

The chain has TRBV5-6 and TRBJ2-3; 8 positions match TRBD2. The CDR3 runs 12 residues. The germline V gene encodes CDR1 SGHDT and CDR2 YYEEEE. The J segment lost 8 bases and the V segment lost 4 bases, leaving 3 bases of the junction unmatched. The CDR3 region has the DNA TGTGCCAGCAGCCGGGAGGGGTCTACGCAGTATTTT. It specifies CASSREGSTQYF.